Following are 2 T cell receptor beta chains from one sample sequenced in a study of Tregs in tolerant kidney transplant recipients. The nonmyeloablative bone marrow transplants came from related graft donors, with transient mixed chimerism. TCRdb keeps only in-frame clones here, not all; method: immunoSEQ multiplex PCR. This table holds 20,000 to 25,000 clones, over 75% found once. The sample was CD8+ T cells from blood (PBMCs), taken 6 months after the transplant. The receptor source for this set is a human patient who received a combined kidney and bone marrow transplant. Some T cells may possibly be graft donor cells.

The V call is TRBV7-9, the J call TRBJ2-5, with D perhaps TRBD1 (6 bases). V gave up 5 bases and J gave up 5 bases, with 15 bases separating them. The CDR3 extends over 14 amino acids. Germline values: CDR1 SEHNR, CDR2 FQNEAQ (reference sequence). The CDR3 region is CASSTFTGRETQYF. Written as DNA, the CDR3 is TGTGCCAGCAGCACCTTCACAGGGCGGGAGACCCAGTACTTC.

The chain links TRBV14 to TRBJ1-1; D possibly corresponds to TRBD1 (6 bases). CDR3 size: 15 residues. Germline-derived CDR1 and CDR2 are SGHDN and FVKESK. Trimming left V 5 bases short and J 1 base short, with 14 bases between. CDR3 region: CASSITGHQNTEAFF. CDR3 nucleotide sequence: TGTGCCAGCAGCATTACGGGACACCAGAACACTGAAGCTTTCTTT.